This TCR beta chain originates from a study of T cell repertoires in cytomegalovirus infection (dated by TCRdb to the late 2010s). With regard to the full study: The peptide stimulations were aimed at well-studied HLA-B-restricted epitopes as well as recently identified HLA-C-restricted CMV epitopes, whose presentation resists viral immunomodulation. The HLA type of each donor mattered for the analysis, because public TCR beta signatures pointed to carriage of CMV infection along with the matching HLA type.

Concerning this clonotype: No cognate antigen has been identified for it. Base qualities are not at hand, and no much larger clone is one base apart.

Reading the label with the study, this specimen's treatment or condition is: in vitro stimulation with specific CMV peptide epitopes to enrich CMV-specific T cells. The CDR3 covers 11 residues, taking in both the cysteine and the phenylalanine. The CDR3 DNA has 33 bases and is translated from base 1. For CDR1 and CDR2, the germline V gene (reference sequence) lists DFQATT and SNEGSKA. V was cut back by 3 bases and J by 10 bases, leaving a gap of 10 bases between them. The listed sequencing device is Illumina HiSeq 1500. TCRdb redid the processing of the public reads, applying fastp at Q25 and MiXCR, and retained in-frame beta chains. All rows with the same CDR3 protein become a single entry with the most common DNA and genes. Counted in this sample were 900,000 to 950,000 distinct CDR3 sequences; approximately 33% of them appeared once. Clones ranked in the top ten supply roughly 12% of the sample.

What the research found in general, with its limitations: Carriers of CMV infection plus the relevant HLA type were discriminated by the cumulative frequency of public TCR beta family members in the study cohort and in an independent roughly 340-donor cohort. The ex vivo response was dominated by HLA-C-restricted CMV-specific TCR beta clonotypes, which also provided the single most frequent clonotype in two of eight donors.

The TCR was taken from a human donor in good health (CMV status not recorded). Some clones in this sample may be carry-over from other donors' samples. The receptor chain draws on TRBV20-1 and TRBJ2-1, with an unclear D gene assignment. Sample: cultured CD8+ T cells from PBMCs, taken from culture after CMV antigen stimulation. The sequence in DNA is TGCAGTGCTAGGGACCGAGCCGAGCAGTTCTTC. Protein translation: CSARDRAEQFF.